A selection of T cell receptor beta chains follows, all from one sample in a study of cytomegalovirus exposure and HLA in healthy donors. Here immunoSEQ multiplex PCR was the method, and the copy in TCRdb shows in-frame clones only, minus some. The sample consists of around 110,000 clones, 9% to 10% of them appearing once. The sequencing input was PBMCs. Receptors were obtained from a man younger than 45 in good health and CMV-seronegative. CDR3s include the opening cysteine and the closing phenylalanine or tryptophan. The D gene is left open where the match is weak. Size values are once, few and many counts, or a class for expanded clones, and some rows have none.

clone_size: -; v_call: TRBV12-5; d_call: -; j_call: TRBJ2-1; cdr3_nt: TGTGCTAGTGGTTTGAGTGCAGGGTACAATGAGCAGTTCTTC; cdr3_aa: CASGLSAGYNEQFF
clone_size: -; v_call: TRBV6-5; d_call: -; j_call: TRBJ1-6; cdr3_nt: TGTGCCAGCAGCCTAGGGGGAGATAATTCACCCCTCCACTTT; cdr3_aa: CASSLGGDNSPLHF
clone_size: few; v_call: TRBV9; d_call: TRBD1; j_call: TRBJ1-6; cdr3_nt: TGTGCCAGCAGCGTAGCTACAGGGGGCTATAATTCACCCCTCCACTTT; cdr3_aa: CASSVATGGYNSPLHF
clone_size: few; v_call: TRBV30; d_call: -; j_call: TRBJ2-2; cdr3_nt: TGTGCCTGGAGTGCGGGGGCCGGGGAGCTGTTTTTT; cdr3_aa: CAWSAGAGELFF
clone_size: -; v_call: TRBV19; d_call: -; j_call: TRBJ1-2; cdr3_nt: TGTGCCAGTAGTATAGAGGTCAGGGATGGCTACACCTTC; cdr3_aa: CASSIEVRDGYTF
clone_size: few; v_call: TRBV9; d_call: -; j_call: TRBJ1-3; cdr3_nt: TGTGCCAGCAGCCCCTGGGGCGGAGCTGGAAACACCATATATTTT; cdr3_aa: CASSPWGGAGNTIYF
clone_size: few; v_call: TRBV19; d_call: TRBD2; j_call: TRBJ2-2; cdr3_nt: TGTGCCAGTAGTATACTAAGCGGGAGGAACACCGGGGAGCTGTTTTTT; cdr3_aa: CASSILSGRNTGELFF
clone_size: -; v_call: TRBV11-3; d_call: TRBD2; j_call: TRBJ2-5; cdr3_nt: TGTGCCAGCAGCTTAGGGGGACTAGCGGGGCAAGAGACCCAGTACTTC; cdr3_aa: CASSLGGLAGQETQYF
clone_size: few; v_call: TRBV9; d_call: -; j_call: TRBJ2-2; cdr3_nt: TGTGCCAGCAGCGTAGGAGGTCAATCGGCAGGGGAGCTGTTTTTT; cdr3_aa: CASSVGGQSAGELFF
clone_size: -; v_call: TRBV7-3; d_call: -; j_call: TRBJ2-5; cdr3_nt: TGTGCCAGCAGCTTATACAGGGCTGAGACCCAGTACTTC; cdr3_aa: CASSLYRAETQYF
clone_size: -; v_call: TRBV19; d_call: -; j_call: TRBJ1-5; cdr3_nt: TGTGCCAGTAGTCAAGGACAGTACAATCAGCCCCAGCATTTT; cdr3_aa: CASSQGQYNQPQHF
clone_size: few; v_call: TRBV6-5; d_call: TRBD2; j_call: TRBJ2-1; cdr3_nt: TGTGCCAGCAGTCCAGACGACGGGGGGGCGAATGAGCAGTTCTTC; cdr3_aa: CASSPDDGGANEQFF
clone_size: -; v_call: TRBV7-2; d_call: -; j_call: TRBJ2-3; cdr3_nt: TGTGCCAGCAGCTTAGGCCAGGTCTACCGCACAGATACGCAGTATTTT; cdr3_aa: CASSLGQVYRTDTQYF
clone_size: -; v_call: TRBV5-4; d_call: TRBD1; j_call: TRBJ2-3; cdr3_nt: TGTGCCAGCAGCTGGATGCAGGGACAGGGGGGAGATACGCAGTATTTT; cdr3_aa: CASSWMQGQGGDTQYF
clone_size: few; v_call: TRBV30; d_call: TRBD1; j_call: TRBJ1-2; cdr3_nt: TGTGCCTGGAGTCTGGGGACAGGTAGAGGATATGGCTACACCTTC; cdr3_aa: CAWSLGTGRGYGYTF
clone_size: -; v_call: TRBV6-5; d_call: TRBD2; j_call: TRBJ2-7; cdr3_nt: TGTGCCAGCAGTTCCCCGAGGACTAGCGGGGGTTACGAGCAGTACTTC; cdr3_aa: CASSSPRTSGGYEQYF
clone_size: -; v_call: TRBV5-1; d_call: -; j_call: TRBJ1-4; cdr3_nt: TGCGCCAGCAGCTTGGAAGGGGCTCGGGAAAAACTGTTTTTT; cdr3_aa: CASSLEGAREKLFF
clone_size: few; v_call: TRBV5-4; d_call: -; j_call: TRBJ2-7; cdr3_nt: TGTGCCAGCAGCTTGGTTGGACAGAACTACGAGCAGTACTTC; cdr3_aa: CASSLVGQNYEQYF
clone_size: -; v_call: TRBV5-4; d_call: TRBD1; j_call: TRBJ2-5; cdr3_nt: TGTGCCAGCAGCTCCAAGACAGGGGGCGACTTGGAGACCCAGTACTTC; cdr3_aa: CASSSKTGGDLETQYF
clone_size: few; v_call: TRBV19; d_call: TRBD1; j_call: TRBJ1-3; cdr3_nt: TGTGCCAGTGGTGCAGGGGGCTTCTCTGGAAACACCATATATTTT; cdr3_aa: CASGAGGFSGNTIYF
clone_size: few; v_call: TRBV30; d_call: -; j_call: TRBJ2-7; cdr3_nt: TGTGCCTGGAGCGCCCTGGCAGGCTACGAGCAGTACTTC; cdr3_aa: CAWSALAGYEQYF
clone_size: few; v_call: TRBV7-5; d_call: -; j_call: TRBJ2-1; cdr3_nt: TGTGCCAGAAGCTTCAAGCCTGGACTAGCGGGAACCTACAATGAGCAGTTCTTC; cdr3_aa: CARSFKPGLAGTYNEQFF
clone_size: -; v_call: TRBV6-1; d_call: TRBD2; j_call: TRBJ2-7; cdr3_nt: TGTGCCAGCAGTGGGACTAGCGGGCCCTTCCCCTACGAGCAGTACTTC; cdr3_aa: CASSGTSGPFPYEQYF
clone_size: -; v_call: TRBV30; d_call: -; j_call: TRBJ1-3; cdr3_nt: TGTGCCTGGAGTGTACGGGGGTCTTACTCTGGAAACACCATATATTTT; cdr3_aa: CAWSVRGSYSGNTIYF
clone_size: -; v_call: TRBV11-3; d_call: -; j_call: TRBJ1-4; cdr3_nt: TGTGCCAGCAGCCCCTACGGAGGGGACAATGAAAAACTGTTTTTT; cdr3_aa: CASSPYGGDNEKLFF
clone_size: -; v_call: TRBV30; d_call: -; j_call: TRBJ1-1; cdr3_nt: TGTGCCTGGGGTAGAGTTCGCATGAACACTGAAGCTTTCTTT; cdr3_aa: CAWGRVRMNTEAFF
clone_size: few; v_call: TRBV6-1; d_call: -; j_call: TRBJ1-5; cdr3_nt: TGTGCCAGCAGTGATCACAAAGGAGATCGGCCCCAGCATTTT; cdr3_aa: CASSDHKGDRPQHF
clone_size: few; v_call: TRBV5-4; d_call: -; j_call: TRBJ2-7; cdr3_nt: TGTGCCAGCAGCTTGGTGGGGGCTCTGGGCGAGCAGTACTTC; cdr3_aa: CASSLVGALGEQYF
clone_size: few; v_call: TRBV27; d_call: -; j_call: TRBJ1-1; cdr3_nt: TGTGCCAGCATCGGAGTGGGCACTGAAGCTTTCTTT; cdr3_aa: CASIGVGTEAFF
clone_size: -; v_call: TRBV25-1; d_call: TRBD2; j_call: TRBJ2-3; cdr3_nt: TGTGCCAGCAGCTTCACTAGCGGAAGCGGCGATACGCAGTATTTT; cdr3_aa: CASSFTSGSGDTQYF
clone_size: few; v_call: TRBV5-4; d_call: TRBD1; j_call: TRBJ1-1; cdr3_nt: TGTGCCAGCAGCTTATGGACAGGGGGCACTGAAGCTTTCTTT; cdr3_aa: CASSLWTGGTEAFF
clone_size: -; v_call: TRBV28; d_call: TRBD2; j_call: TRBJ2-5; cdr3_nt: TGTGCTTGCGGGACTAGCGGGAGGGAAACCCAGTACTTC; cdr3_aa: CACGTSGRETQYF
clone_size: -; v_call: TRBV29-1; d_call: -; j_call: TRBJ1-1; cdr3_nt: TGCAGCGTTGAAGGGCAGGGGAACACTGAAGCTTTCTTT; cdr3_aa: CSVEGQGNTEAFF
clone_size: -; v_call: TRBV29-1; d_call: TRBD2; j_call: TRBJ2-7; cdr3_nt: TGCAGCGTGGGCCGGGGGGGCCACGAGCAGTACTTC; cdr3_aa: CSVGRGGHEQYF
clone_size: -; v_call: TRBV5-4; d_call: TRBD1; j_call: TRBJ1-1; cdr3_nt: TGTGCCAGCAGCTGGGGACAGGTGGGGGACACTGAAGCTTTCTTT; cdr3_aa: CASSWGQVGDTEAFF
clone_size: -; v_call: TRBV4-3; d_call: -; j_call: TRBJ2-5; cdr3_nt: TGCGCCAGCAGCCATCGAAAGGGGGGGCCGGGAGAGACCCAGTACTTC; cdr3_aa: CASSHRKGGPGETQYF
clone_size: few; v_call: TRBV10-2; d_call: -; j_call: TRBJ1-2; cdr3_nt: TGCGCCAGCAGTGACAACCTAGGCTACACCTTC; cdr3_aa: CASSDNLGYTF
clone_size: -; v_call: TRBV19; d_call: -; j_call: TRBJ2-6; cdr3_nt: TGTGCCAGTAGTATTGGGCAGGGGGCCAACGTCCTGACTTTC; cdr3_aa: CASSIGQGANVLTF
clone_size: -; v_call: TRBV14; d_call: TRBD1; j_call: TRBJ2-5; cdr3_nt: TGTGCCAGCAGCCAAAACAGGGGATCCGGGACCCAGTACTTC; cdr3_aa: CASSQNRGSGTQYF
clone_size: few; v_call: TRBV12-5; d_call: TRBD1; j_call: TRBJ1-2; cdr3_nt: TGTGCTAGTGGTTTGCTGACAGGGGGCGCGAGATACACCTTC; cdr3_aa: CASGLLTGGARYTF
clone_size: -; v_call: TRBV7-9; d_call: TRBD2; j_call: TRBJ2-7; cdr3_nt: TGTGCCAGCAGCTCCAGGGGCGGGTGGGATAGCGGGATAACCTACGAGCAGTACTTC; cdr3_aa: CASSSRGGWDSGITYEQYF
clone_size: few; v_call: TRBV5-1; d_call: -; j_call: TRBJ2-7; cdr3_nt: TGCGCCAGCAGCTTGGGGGTTAGCGCCTACGAGCAGTACTTC; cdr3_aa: CASSLGVSAYEQYF
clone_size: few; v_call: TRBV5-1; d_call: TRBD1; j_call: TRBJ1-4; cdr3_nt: TGCGCCAGCAGTTACTATTCGACAGGGGGGAGCGTAAAACTGTTTTTT; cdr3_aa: CASSYYSTGGSVKLFF
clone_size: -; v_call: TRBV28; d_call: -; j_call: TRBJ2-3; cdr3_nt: TGTGCCAGCAGTGAACAGGGATTTGCAGTGGATACGCAGTATTTT; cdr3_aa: CASSEQGFAVDTQYF
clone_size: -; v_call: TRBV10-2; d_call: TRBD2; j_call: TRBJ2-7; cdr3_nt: TGCGCCAGCGGGGGGGGACGGTCATACTACGAGCAGTACTTC; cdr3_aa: CASGGGRSYYEQYF
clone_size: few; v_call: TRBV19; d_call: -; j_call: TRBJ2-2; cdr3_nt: TGTGCCAGTAGTAGTCTAGAGGCGTGGGCCGGGGAGCTGTTTTTT; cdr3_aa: CASSSLEAWAGELFF